This TCR beta chain was sequenced in a study of glioma-infiltrating T cells. This clonotype was seen a handful of times. TCR alpha and beta CDR3 regions were amplified from RNA using iRepertoire nested multiplex PCR. TCRdb ran MiXCR on the multiplex PCR reads and lists one entry per CDR3 protein. The repertoire holds more than 300,000 distinct CDR3 sequences, around 38% seen once, with about 11% in the top ten. Trimming stripped 3 bases from V and 9 bases from J, with 27 bases between. The germline V gene encodes CDR1 LGHNT and CDR2 FRNRAP. CDR3 size: 18 residues. This TCR was recovered from a human donor with low-grade glioma or glioblastoma, undergoing nonglioma brain surgery, or in good health (not recorded which). This chain uses TRBV12-5 with TRBJ2-1, with no clear D. The sequenced material came from glioma tissue, nonneoplastic brain tissue, or PBMCs (not recorded which). In DNA form, the CDR3 reads TGTGCTAGTGGTTTCGTGGTCATAGGCCCAGCGCAAGTCAGTGAGCAGTTCTTC. It yields the protein CASGFVVIGPAQVSEQFF.